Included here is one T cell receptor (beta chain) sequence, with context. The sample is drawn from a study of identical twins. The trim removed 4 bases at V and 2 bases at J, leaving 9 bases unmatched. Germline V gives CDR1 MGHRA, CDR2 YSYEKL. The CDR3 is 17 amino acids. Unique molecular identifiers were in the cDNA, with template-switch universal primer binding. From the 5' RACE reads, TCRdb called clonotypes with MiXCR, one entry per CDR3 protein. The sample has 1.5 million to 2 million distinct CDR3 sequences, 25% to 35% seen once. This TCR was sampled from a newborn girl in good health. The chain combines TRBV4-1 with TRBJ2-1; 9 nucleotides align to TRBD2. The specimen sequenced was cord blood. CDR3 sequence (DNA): TGCGCCAGCAGCCCGATAGCGGGAGCGGTCGCCTACAATGAGCAGTTCTTC. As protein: CASSPIAGAVAYNEQFF.